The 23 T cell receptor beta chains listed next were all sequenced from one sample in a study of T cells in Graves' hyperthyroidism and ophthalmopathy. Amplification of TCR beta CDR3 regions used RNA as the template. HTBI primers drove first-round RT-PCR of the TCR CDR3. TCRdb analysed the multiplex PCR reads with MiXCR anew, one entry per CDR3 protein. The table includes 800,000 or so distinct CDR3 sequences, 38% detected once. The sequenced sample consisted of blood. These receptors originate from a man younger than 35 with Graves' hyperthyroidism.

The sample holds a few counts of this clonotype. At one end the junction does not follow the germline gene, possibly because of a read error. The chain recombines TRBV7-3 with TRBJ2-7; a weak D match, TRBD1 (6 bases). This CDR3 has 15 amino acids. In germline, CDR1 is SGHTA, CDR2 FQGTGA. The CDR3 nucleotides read TGCGCCAGCAGCCAGGGTTGGACAGAGACCTACGAGCAGTACTTC. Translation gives CASSQGWTETYEQYF.

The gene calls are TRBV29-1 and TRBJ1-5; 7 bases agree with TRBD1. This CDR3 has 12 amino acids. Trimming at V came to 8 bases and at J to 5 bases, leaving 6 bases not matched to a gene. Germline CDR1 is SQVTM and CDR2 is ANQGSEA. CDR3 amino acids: CSSWQGDQPQHF. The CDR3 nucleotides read TGCAGCAGTTGGCAGGGGGATCAGCCCCAGCATTTT.

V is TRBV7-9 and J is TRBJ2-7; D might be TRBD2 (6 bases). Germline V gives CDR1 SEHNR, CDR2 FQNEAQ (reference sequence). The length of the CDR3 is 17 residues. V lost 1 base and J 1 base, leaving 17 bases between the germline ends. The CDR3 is CASSLGVGGYLSYEQYF. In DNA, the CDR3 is TGTGCCAGCAGCTTAGGGGTCGGGGGTTACCTATCCTACGAGCAGTACTTC. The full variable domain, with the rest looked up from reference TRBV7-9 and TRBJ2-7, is DTGVSQNPRHKITKRGQNVTFRCDPISEHNRLYWYRQTLGQGPEFLTYFQNEAQLEKSRLLSDRFSAERPKGSFSTLEIQRTEQGDSAMYLCASSLGVGGYLSYEQYFGPGTRLTVT.

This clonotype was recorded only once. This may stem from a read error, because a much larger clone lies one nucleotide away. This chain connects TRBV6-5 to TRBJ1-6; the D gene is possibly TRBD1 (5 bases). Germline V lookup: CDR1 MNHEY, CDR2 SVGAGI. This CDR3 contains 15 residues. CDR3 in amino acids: CAISYSGGYNSPLHF. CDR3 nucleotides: TGTGCCATCAGTTACAGTGGGGGGTATAATTCACCCCTCCACTTT.

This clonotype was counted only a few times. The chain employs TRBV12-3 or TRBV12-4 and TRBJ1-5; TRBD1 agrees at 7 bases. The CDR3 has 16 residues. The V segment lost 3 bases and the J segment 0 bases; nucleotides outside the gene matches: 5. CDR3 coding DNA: TGTGCCAGCAGTTTGGGCGGACAGGCTAGCAATCAGCCCCAGCATTTT. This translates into CASSLGGQASNQPQHF.

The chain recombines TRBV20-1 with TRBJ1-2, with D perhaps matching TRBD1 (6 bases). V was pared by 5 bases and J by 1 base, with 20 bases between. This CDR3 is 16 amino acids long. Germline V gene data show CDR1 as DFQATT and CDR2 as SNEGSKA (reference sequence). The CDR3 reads CSALELSSGVNYGYTF. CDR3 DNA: TGCAGTGCTCTAGAGCTCTCGTCAGGGGTTAACTATGGCTACACCTTC.

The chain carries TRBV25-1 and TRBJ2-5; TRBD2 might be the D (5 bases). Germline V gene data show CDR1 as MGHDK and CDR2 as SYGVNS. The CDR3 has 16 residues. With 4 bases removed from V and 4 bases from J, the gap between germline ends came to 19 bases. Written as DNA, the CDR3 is TGTGCCAGCAGTGGGCATAGCGTTGATCGGGCAGAGACCCAGTACTTC. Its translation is CASSGHSVDRAETQYF. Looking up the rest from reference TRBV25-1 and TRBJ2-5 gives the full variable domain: EADIYQTPRYLVIGTGKKITLECSQTMGHDKMYWYQQDPGMELHLIHYSYGVNSTEKGDLSSESTVSRIRTEHFPLTLESARPSHTSQYLCASSGHSVDRAETQYFGPGTRLLVL.

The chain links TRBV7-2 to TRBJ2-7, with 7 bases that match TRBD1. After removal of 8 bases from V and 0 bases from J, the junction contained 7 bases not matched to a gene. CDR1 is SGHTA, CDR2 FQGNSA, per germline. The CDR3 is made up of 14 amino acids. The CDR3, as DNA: TGTGCCAGCGGAATCGGGACAGACTCCTACGAGCAGTACTTC. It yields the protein CASGIGTDSYEQYF.

In DNA, the CDR3 is TGTGCCAGCAGCCTTACCGGACAGGGGGCGGTAATGCGGGAGCAGTTCTTC. The encoded protein is CASSLTGQGAVMREQFF. V is TRBV7-8 and J is TRBJ2-5; 11 positions match TRBD1. The J call is uncertain, as TRBJ2-1 better fits the DNA end. Germline-derived CDR1 and CDR2 are SGHVS and FQNEAQ. This CDR3 is built from 17 residues.

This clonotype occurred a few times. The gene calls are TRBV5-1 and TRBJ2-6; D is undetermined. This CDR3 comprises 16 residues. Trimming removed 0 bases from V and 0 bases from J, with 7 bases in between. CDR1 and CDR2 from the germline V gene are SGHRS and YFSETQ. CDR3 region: CASSLGWVSGANVLTF. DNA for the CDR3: TGCGCCAGCAGCTTGGGTTGGGTCTCTGGGGCCAACGTCCTGACTTTC.

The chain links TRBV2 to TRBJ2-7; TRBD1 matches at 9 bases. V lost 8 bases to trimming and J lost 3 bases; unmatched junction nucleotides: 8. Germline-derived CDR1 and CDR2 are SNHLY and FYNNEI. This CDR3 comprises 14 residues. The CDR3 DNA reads TGTGCCAGCCTACCCGGACAGGGGCACTACGAGCAGTACTTC. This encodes CASLPGQGHYEQYF.

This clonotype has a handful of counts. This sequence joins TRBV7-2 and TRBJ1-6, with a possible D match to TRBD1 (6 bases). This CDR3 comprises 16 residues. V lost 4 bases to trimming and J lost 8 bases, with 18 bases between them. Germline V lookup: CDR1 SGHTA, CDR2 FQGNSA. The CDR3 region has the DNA TGTGCCAGCAGCTCCCGACAGGACCTGGGGGATTCACCCCTCCACTTT. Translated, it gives CASSSRQDLGDSPLHF.

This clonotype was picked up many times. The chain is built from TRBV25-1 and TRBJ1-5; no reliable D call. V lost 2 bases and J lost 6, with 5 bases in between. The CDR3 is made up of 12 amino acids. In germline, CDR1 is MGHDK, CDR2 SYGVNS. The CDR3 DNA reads TGTGCCAGCAGTGAACTAGGTCAGCCCCAGCATTTT. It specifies CASSELGQPQHF. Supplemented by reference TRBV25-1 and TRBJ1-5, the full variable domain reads EADIYQTPRYLVIGTGKKITLECSQTMGHDKMYWYQQDPGMELHLIHYSYGVNSTEKGDLSSESTVSRIRTEHFPLTLESARPSHTSQYLCASSELGQPQHFGDGTRLSIL.

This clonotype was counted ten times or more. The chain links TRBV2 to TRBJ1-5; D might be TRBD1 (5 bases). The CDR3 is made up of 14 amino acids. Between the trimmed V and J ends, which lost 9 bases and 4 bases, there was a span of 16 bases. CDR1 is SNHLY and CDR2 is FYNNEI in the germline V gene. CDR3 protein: CASDRWGSNQPQHF. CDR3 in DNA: TGTGCCAGTGACCGATGGGGGTCGAATCAGCCCCAGCATTTT.

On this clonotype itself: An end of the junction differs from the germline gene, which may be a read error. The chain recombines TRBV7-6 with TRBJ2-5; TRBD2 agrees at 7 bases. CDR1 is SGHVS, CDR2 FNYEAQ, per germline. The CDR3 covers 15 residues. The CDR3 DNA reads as TGTGCCAGCAGCTGGGCGGGAGCGGACCAAAAGACCCAGTACTTC. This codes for CASSWAGADQKTQYF.

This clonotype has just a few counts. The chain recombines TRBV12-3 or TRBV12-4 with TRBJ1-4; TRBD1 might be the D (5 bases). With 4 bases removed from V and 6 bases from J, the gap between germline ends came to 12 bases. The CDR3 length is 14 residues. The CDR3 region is CASSSGLVDEKLFF. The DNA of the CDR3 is TGTGCCAGCAGTTCAGGGTTGGTGGATGAAAAACTGTTTTTT.

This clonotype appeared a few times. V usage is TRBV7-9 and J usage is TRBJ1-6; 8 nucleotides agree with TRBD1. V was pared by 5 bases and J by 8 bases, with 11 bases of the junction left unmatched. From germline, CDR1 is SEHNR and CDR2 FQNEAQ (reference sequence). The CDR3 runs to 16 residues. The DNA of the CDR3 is TGTGCCAGCAGCCCGGGCATGGGACAGGACTATTCACCCCTCCACTTT. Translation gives CASSPGMGQDYSPLHF.

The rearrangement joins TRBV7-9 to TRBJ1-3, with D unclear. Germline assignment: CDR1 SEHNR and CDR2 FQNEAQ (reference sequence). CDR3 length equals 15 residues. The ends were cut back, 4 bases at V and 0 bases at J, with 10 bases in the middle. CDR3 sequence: CASSWEGNSGNTIYF. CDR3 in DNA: TGTGCCAGCAGCTGGGAAGGAAACTCTGGAAACACCATATATTTT.

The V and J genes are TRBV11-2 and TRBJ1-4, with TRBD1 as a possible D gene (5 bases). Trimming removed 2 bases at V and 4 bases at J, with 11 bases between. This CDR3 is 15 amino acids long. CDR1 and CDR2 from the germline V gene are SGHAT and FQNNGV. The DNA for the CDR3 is TGTGCCAGCAGCTTAACGACAGCACTTAATGAAAAACTGTTTTTT. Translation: CASSLTTALNEKLFF.

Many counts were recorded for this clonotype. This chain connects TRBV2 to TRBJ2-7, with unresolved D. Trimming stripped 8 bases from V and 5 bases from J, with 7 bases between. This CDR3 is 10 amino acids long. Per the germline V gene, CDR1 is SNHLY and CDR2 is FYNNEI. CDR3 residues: CASLTHEQYF. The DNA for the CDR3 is TGTGCCAGCCTGACCCACGAGCAGTACTTC.

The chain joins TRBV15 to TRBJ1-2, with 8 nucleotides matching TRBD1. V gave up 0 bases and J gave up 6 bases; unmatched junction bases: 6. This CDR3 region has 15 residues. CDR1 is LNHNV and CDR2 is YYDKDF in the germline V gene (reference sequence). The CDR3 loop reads CATSRDLGQGDGYTF. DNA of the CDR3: TGTGCCACCAGCAGAGATTTAGGACAGGGTGATGGCTACACCTTC.

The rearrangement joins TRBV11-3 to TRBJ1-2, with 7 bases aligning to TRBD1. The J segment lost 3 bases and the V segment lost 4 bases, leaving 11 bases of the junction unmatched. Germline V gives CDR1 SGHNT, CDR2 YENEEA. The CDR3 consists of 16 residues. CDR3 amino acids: CASSYLRDSLYYGYTF. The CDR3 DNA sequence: TGTGCCAGCAGCTACTTGCGGGACAGCCTTTACTATGGCTACACCTTC.

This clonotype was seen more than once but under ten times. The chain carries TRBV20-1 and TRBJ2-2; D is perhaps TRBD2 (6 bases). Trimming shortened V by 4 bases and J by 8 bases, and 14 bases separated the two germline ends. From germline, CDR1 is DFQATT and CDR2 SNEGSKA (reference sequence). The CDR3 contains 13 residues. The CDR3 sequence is CSATGTPRGELFF. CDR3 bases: TGCAGTGCTACCGGGACTCCCAGGGGGGAGCTGTTTTTT.